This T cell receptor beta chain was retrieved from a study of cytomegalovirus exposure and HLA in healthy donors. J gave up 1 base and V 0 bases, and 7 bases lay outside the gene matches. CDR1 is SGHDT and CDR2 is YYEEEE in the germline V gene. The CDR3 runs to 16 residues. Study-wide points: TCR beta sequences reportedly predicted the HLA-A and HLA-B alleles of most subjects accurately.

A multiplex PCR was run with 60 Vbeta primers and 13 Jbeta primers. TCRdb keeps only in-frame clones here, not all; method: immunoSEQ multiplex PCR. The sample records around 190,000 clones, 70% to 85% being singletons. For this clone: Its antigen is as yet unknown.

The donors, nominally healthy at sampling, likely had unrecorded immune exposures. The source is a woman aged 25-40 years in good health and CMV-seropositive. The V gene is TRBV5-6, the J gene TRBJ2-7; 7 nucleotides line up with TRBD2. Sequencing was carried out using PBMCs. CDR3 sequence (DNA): TGTGCCAGCAGCTTGGCGGCTAGCGGTCTATCCTACGAGCAGTACTTC. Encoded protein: CASSLAASGLSYEQYF.